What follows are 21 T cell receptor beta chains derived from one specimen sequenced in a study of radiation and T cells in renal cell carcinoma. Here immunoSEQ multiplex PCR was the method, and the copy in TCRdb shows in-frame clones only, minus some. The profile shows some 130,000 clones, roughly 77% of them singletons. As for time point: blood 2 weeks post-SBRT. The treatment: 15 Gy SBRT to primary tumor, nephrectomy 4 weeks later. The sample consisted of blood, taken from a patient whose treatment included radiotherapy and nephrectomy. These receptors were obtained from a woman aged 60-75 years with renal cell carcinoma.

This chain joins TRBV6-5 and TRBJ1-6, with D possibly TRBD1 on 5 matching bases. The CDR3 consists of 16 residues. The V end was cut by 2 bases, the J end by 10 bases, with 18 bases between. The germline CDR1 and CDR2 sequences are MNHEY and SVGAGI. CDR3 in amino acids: CASSYRRIGGTSPLHF. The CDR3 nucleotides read TGTGCCAGCAGTTACCGGCGGATTGGGGGAACCTCACCCCTCCACTTT.

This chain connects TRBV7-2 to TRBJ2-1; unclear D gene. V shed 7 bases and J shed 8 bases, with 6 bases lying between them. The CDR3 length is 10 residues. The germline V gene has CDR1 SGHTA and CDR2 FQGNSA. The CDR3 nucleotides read TGTGCCAGCAACCGGTATGAGCAGTTCTTC. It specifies CASNRYEQFF.

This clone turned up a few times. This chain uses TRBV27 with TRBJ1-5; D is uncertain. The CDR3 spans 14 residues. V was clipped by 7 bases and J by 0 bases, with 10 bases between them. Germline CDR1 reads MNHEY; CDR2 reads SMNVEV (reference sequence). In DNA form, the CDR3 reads TGTGCCAGCACGGAAATAAATAGCAATCAGCCCCAGCATTTT. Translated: CASTEINSNQPQHF.

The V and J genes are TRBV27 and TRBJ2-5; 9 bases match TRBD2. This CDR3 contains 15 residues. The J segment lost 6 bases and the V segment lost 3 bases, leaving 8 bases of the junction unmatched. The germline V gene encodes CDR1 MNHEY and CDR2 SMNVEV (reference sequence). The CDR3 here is CASSFGRGGRKTQYF. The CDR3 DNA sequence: TGTGCCAGCAGTTTCGGGCGGGGGGGCCGAAAGACCCAGTACTTC.

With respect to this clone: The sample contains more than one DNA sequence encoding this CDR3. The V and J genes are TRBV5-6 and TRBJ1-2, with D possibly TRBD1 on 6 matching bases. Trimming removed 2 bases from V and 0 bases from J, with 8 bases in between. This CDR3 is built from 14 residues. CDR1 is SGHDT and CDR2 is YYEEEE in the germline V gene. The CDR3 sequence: CASSLTGSNYGYTF. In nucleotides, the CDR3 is TGTGCCAGCAGCTTAACAGGGTCTAACTATGGCTACACCTTC.

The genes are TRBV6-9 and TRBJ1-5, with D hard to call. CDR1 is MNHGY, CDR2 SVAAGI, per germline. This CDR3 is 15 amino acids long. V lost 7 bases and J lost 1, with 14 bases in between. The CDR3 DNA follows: TGTGCCAGCACCCCTCTCACGGCCAGCAATCAGCCCCAGCATTTT. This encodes CASTPLTASNQPQHF.

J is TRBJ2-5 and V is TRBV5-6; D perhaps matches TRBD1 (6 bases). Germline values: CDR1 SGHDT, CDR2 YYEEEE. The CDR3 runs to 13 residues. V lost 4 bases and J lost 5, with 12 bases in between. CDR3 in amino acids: CASSAQGRETQYF. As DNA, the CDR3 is TGTGCCAGCAGCGCACAGGGACGCGAGACCCAGTACTTC.

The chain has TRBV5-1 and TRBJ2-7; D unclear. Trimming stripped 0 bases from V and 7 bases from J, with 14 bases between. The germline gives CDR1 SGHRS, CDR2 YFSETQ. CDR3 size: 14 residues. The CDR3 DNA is TGCGCCAGCAGCTTGGCTGGACCGCCTAGAGAGCAGTACTTC. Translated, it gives CASSLAGPPREQYF.

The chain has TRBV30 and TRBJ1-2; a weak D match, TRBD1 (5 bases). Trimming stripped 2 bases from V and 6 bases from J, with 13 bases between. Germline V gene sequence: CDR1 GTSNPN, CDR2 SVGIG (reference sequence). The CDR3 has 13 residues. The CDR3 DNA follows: TGTGCCTGGAGTCGGGGGGGGAATAATGGCTACACCTTC. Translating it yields CAWSRGGNNGYTF.

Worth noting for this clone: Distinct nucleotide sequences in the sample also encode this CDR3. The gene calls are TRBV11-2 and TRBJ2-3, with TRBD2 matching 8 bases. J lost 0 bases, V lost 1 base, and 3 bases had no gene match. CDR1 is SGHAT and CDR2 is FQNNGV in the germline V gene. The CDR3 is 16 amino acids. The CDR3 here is CASSLGASGSTDTQYF. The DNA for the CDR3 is TGTGCCAGCAGCTTAGGGGCTAGCGGGAGCACAGATACGCAGTATTTT. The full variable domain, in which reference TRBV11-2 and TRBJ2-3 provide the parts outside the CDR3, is EAGVAQSPRYKIIEKRQSVAFWCNPISGHATLYWYQQILGQGPKLLIQFQNNGVVDDSQLPKDRFSAERLKGVDSTLKIQPAKLEDSAVYLCASSLGASGSTDTQYFGPGTRLTVL.

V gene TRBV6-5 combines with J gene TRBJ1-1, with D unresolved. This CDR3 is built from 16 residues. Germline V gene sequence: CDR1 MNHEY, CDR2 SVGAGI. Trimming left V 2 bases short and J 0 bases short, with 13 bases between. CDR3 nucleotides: TGTGCCAGCAGTTACGGGATTTCCGACATGAACACTGAAGCTTTCTTT. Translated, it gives CASSYGISDMNTEAFF.

The CDR3: CSVRVVEGGSYNEQFF. The CDR3 DNA reads as TGCAGCGTTCGAGTGGTGGAGGGCGGCTCCTACAATGAGCAGTTCTTC. This chain joins TRBV29-1 and TRBJ2-1; tentatively, D is TRBD2 (6 bases). Germline lookup yields CDR1 SQVTM and CDR2 ANQGSEA. V lost 5 bases to trimming and J lost 0 bases, with 17 bases between them. The CDR3 length is 16 residues.

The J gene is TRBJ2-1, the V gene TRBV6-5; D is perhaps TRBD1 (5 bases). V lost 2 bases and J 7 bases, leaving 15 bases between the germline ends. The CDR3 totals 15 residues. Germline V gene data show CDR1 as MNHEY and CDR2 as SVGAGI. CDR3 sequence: CASSYQVRQFNEQFF. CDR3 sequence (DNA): TGTGCCAGCAGTTACCAAGTCCGACAGTTTAATGAGCAGTTCTTC.

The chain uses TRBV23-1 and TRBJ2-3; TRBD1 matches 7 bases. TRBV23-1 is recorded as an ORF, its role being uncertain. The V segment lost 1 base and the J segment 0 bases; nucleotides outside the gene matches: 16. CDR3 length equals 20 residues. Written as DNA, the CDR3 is TGCGCCAGCAGTCAATTCCAAGGGACAGCACTTACTGCCAGCACAGATACGCAGTATTTT. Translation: CASSQFQGTALTASTDTQYF.

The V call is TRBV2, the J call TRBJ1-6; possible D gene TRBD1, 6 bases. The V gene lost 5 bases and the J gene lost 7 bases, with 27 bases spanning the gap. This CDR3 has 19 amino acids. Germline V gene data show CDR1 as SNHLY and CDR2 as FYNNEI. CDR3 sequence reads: CASSPWGGAYQLGNSPLHF. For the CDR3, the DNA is TGTGCCAGCAGTCCCTGGGGGGGCGCTTATCAATTGGGGAATTCACCCCTCCACTTT.

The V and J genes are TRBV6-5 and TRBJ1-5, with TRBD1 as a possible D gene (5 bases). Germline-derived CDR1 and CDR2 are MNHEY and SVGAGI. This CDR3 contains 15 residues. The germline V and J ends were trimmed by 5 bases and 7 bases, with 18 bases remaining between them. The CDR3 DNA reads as TGTGCCAGCAGTCCCCAGACTGGGCGGGGGCAGCCCCAGCATTTT. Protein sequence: CASSPQTGRGQPQHF.

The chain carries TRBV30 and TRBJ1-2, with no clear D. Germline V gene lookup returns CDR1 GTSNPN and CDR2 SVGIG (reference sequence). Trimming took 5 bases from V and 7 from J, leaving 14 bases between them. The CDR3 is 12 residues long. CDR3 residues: CAWGGGGAGYTF. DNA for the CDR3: TGTGCCTGGGGTGGCGGCGGCGCTGGCTACACCTTC.

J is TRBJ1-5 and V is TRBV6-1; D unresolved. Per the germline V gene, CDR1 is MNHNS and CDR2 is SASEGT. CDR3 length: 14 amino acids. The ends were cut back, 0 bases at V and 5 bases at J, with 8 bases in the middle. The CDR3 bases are TGTGCCAGCAGTGAAGCGATTAGTGATCAGCCCCAGCATTTT. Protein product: CASSEAISDQPQHF.

The CDR3 DNA reads as TGCGCCAGCAGTGAGCCGGGAGGGGCTGGGGCCAACGTCCTGACTTTC. Protein product: CASSEPGGAGANVLTF. The chain combines TRBV10-2 with TRBJ2-6; 8 bases fit TRBD2. The CDR3 totals 16 residues. Germline trimming cut 2 bases from V and 2 bases from J; bases unmatched to any gene: 2. From germline, CDR1 is WSHSY and CDR2 SAAADI.

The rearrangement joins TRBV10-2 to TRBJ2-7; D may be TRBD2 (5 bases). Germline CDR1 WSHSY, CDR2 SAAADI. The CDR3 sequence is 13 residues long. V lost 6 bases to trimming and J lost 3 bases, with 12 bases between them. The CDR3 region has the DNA TGCGCCAGCAGCCCGGGGAGAGACTACGAGCAGTACTTC. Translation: CASSPGRDYEQYF.

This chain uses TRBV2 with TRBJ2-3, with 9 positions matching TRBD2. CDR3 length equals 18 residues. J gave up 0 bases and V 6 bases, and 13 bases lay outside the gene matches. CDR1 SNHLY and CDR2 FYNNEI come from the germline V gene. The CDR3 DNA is TGTGCCAGCAGCCGCACCTACCTAGCGGGGACAAGCACAGATACGCAGTATTTT. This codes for CASSRTYLAGTSTDTQYF.